Listed below are T cell receptor beta chains from one sample, sequenced in a study of STAT3 mutations in large granular lymphocyte leukemia. Profiled with immunoSEQ multiplex PCR; TCRdb holds only in-frame clones, not every one. This sample has about 9,300 clones; around nine tenths occur once, and the top ten carry about four fifths. Sequences were obtained from peripheral blood mononuclear cells. The origin of the receptors is a man older than 75 with T-cell large granular lymphocyte leukemia. Some clones in this sample may be carry-over from other donors' samples. Both conserved end residues are part of each CDR3. Each record gives: D gene, clone size, V gene, CDR3 length, J gene, CDR3 protein, CDR3 DNA. A D gene is named only where the DNA matches it firmly. Not all rows give a size; the values are once, few, many and, for expanded clones, a class.

.	.	TRBV30	15	TRBJ1-1	CAWSTWGGASTEAFF	TGTGCCTGGAGCACTTGGGGGGGGGCGAGCACTGAAGCTTTCTTT
TRBD1	.	TRBV6-1	13	TRBJ1-6	CASRQGYNSPLHF	TGTGCCAGCAGACAGGGGTATAATTCACCCCTCCACTTT
.	few	TRBV11-2	14	TRBJ1-6	CASGGGSYNSPLHF	TGTGCCAGCGGCGGGGGCTCCTATAATTCACCCCTCCACTTT
.	once	TRBV18	14	TRBJ2-7	CASSLPTTDYEQYF	TGTGCCAGCTCACTCCCAACGACAGACTACGAGCAGTACTTC
.	.	TRBV5-6	14	TRBJ2-7	CASSGNRLSYEQYF	TGTGCCAGCAGCGGAAACAGGTTGTCCTACGAGCAGTACTTC
.	few	TRBV7-9	15	TRBJ1-3	CASSLLGARVDTIYF	TGTGCCAGCAGCTTATTAGGGGCGAGGGTTGACACCATATATTTT
.	.	TRBV5-1	14	TRBJ1-1	CASTLDTVNTEAFF	TGCGCCAGCACCCTGGACACCGTGAACACTGAAGCTTTCTTT
TRBD1	.	TRBV13	13	TRBJ1-2	CASSSGQGGGYTF	TGTGCCAGCAGCAGTGGACAGGGTGGCGGCTACACCTTC
.	.	TRBV6-5	11	TRBJ1-1	CASSKGDKAFF	TGTGCCAGCAGTAAAGGGGATAAAGCTTTCTTT
TRBD1	.	TRBV27	15	TRBJ1-1	CASPFRGLEVTEAFF	TGTGCCAGCCCTTTCAGGGGGTTGGAGGTCACTGAAGCTTTCTTT
TRBD1	.	TRBV5-1	16	TRBJ2-2	CASSWAGTGFSGELFF	TGCGCCAGCAGCTGGGCCGGGACAGGGTTTTCCGGGGAGCTGTTTTTT
.	.	TRBV19	16	TRBJ1-5	CASSTGFGGGNQPQHF	TGTGCCAGTAGTACTGGGTTTGGGGGTGGGAATCAGCCCCAGCATTTT
TRBD1	.	TRBV5-1	18	TRBJ2-6	CASSLRTGEETGANVLTF	TGCGCCAGCAGCTTGCGGACAGGGGAAGAAACTGGGGCCAACGTCCTGACTTTC
.	.	TRBV28	12	TRBJ1-6	CASSLPGQPLHF	TGTGCCAGCAGTTTACCAGGACAGCCCCTCCACTTT
.	.	TRBV30	12	TRBJ2-1	CAWIPGYNEQFF	TGTGCCTGGATACCGGGATACAATGAGCAGTTCTTC
.	few	TRBV6-5	13	TRBJ1-2	CASSYGQNYGYTF	TGTGCCAGCAGTTACGGGCAGAACTATGGCTACACCTTC
TRBD1	.	TRBV11-1	15	TRBJ2-2	CASSERDRNTGELFF	TGTGCCAGCAGCGAGAGGGACAGGAACACCGGGGAGCTGTTTTTT
.	.	TRBV4-3	14	TRBJ1-1	CASSQTVLETSAFF	TGCGCCAGCAGCCAGACCGTTTTGGAAACATCTGCTTTCTTT
.	.	TRBV5-4	14	TRBJ2-6	CASSPQSGANVLTF	TGTGCCAGCAGTCCCCAGTCTGGGGCCAACGTCCTGACTTTC
.	.	TRBV5-1	13	TRBJ2-3	CASSLELEAPQYF	TGCGCCAGCAGCTTGGAACTTGAGGCTCCGCAGTATTTT
.	few	TRBV19	14	TRBJ1-1	CASSRGRLNTEAFF	TGTGCCAGTAGTAGGGGAAGGTTGAACACTGAAGCTTTCTTT
.	.	TRBV18	13	TRBJ1-1	CASSRGGNTEAFF	TGTGCCAGCTCACGGGGGGGGAACACTGAAGCTTTCTTT
.	.	TRBV19	15	TRBJ1-4	CASSPPGSRDEKLFF	TGTGCCAGTAGTCCGCCGGGGTCGAGGGATGAAAAACTGTTTTTT